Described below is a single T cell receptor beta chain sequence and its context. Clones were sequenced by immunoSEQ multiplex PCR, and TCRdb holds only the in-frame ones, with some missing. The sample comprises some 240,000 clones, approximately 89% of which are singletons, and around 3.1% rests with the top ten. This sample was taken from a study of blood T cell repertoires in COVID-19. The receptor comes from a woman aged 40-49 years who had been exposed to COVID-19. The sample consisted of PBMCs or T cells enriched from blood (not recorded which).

CDR3 amino acids: CASSQEARRATSGGYEQYF. The CDR3 DNA is TGTGCCAGCAGCCAAGAAGCCCGACGTGCAACTAGCGGGGGCTACGAGCAGTACTTC. The chain is built from TRBV3-1 (or the pseudogene TRBV3-2) and TRBJ2-7; TRBD2 matches at 11 bases. The CDR3 runs to 19 residues. Looked up from germline, CDR1 is LGHDT and CDR2 is YNNKEL (reference sequence). Trimming removed 0 bases from V and 3 bases from J; junction bases left unmatched: 13.